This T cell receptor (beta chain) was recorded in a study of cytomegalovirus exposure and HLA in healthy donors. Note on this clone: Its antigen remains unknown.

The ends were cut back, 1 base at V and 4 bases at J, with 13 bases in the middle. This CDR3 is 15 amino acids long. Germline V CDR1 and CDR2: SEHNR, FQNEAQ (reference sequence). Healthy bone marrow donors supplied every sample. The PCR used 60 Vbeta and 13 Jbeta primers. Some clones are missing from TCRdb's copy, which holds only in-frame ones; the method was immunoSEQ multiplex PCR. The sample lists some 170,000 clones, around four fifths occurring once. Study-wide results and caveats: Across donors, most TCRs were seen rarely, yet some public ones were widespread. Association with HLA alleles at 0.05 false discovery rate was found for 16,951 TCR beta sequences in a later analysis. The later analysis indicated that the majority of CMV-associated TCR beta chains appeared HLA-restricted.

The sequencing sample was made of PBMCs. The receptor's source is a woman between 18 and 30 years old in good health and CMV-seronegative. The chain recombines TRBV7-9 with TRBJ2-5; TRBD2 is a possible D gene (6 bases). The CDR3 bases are TGTGCCAGCAGCTTAGGGGGGGTCCCCTTAGAGACCCAGTACTTC. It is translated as CASSLGGVPLETQYF.